This T cell receptor (beta chain) appears in the sequencing data of a study of blood T cells in healthy people across ages. Regarding the study as a whole: TCR beta diversity was tightly associated with the proportion of naive T cells.

They isolated at least 6 million PBMCs from each sample. The CDR3 consists of 19 residues. Germline assignment: CDR1 SGHTA and CDR2 FQGNSA. Details on this clonotype: Its antigen is unknown.

With a J-beta primer mix and a sample-barcoded 5' primer, a second PCR ran roughly 6 to 11 cycles. Every cDNA was tagged by a template-switch adaptor with 12 random nucleotides. One entry per CDR3 protein, called by TCRdb with MiXCR from the 5' RACE reads. The data show some 1.8 million distinct CDR3 sequences, 39% seen once. V gene TRBV7-2 combines with J gene TRBJ2-7, with 14 bases lining up with TRBD2. The J call may be incorrect, as the DNA end agrees better with TRBJ2-5. This TCR was sampled from a human donor in good health. The source material was blood. The CDR3 protein is CASSPGLAGGPRFGETQYF. In DNA form, the CDR3 reads TGTGCCAGCAGCCCTGGACTAGCGGGGGGTCCACGCTTTGGAGAGACCCAGTACTTC.